The entry that follows covers one T cell receptor (beta chain) sequence. Its target is unknown. Per germline, CDR1 SGHRS and CDR2 YFSETQ. V lost 2 bases and J lost 10, with 19 bases in between. The length of the CDR3 is 15 residues. The data belong to a study of T-cell reconstitution after alpha-beta-depleted transplantation in children. Whole-study results and caveats: The origin of alpha-beta T cells about two months after transplant was reportedly several hundred expanded graft clones. T-cell numbers and diversity one year post-transplant derived largely from freshly generated T cells. Several patients had high TCRbeta diversity at day 60; it came from surviving recipient T cells and thymic progenitors.

Researchers prepared the TCRbeta library using unique molecular identifiers, the study reports. TCRdb reprocessed the PCR reads via MiXCR and lists one record per CDR3 protein. The sample consists of a few hundred thousand distinct CDR3 sequences, 11% of them appearing once. The chain carries TRBV5-1 and TRBJ2-1; a weak D match, TRBD2 (6 bases). This clonotype was obtained from a child under three years old with acute myeloid leukemia, due to receive a stem cell transplant. The sequencing here drew on PBMCs, taken before TCRalphabeta/CD19-depleted stem cell transplant. This CDR3 is CASSLYQGGSNEQFF. CDR3 in DNA: TGCGCCAGCAGCTTATATCAGGGAGGCTCCAACGAGCAGTTCTTC.